A selection of T cell receptor beta chains follows, all from one sample in a study of blood T cell repertoires in COVID-19. TCRdb keeps only in-frame clones here, not all; method: immunoSEQ multiplex PCR. The sample includes roughly 97,000 clones, 70% to 85% of them seen just once. Input material: peripheral blood. The source of these receptors is a man between 65 and 80 years old with acute or convalescent COVID-19. The CDR3 runs from the conserved cysteine through the conserved F or W. D genes are given only for firm matches. Size is stated for part of the rows, as once, few or many counts, or as a class when the clone is expanded.

>TRBJ1-2|TRBV14|-|-
TGTGCCAGCAGCCAAGATGCGGGGGACTATGGCTACACCTTC
CASSQDAGDYGYTF
>TRBJ2-1|TRBV12-3/TRBV12-4|TRBD2|-
TGTGCCTGCGGGACTAGCGGGAGAGATGAGCAGTTCTTC
CACGTSGRDEQFF
>TRBJ1-5|TRBV3-1/TRBV3-2|-|once
TGTGCCAGCGGTCTCTCGGGATCCAATCAGCCCCAGCATTTT
CASGLSGSNQPQHF
>TRBJ1-2|TRBV2|-|-
TGTGCCAGCAGTGCCCAAACGGGAGGTGGCTACACCTTC
CASSAQTGGGYTF
>TRBJ2-2|TRBV7-3|TRBD2|-
TGTGCCAGCAGCTTATGGGCTAGCGGGGCCCGGGAGCTGTTTTTT
CASSLWASGARELFF
>TRBJ2-3|TRBV5-1|TRBD2|-
TGCGCCAGCAGCTTGGTTTGGGGACTAGCGGGGTCCAGCACAGATACGCAGTATTTT
CASSLVWGLAGSSTDTQYF
>TRBJ1-5|TRBV7-2|-|-
TGTGCCAGCAGCTTAAGCGCCACCCAGAATCAGCCCCAGCATTTT
CASSLSATQNQPQHF
>TRBJ2-2|TRBV2|-|-
TGTGCCAGCAGTGATAGCCAATCCAACACCGGGGAGCTGTTTTTT
CASSDSQSNTGELFF
>TRBJ1-5|TRBV28|-|-
TGTGCCAGCAGTTTCTTAACAGGGCCGGGTCAGCCCCAGCATTTT
CASSFLTGPGQPQHF
>TRBJ2-3|TRBV5-1|TRBD1|-
TGCGCCAGCAGGGGACAGGGGGCGGGCACAGATACGCAGTATTTT
CASRGQGAGTDTQYF
>TRBJ2-1|TRBV30|-|-
TGTGCCTGGAGTGTATCGGGGTTCAATGAGCAGTTCTTC
CAWSVSGFNEQFF
>TRBJ2-2|TRBV27|-|once
TGTGCCAGCAGTTACAGACCTACCGGGGAGCTGTTTTTT
CASSYRPTGELFF
>TRBJ2-5|TRBV18|-|-
TGTGCCAGCTCACCACCGGGACTTACAGAGACCCAGTACTTC
CASSPPGLTETQYF
>TRBJ1-3|TRBV19|-|-
TGTGCCAGTAGTATCCCCTCAGGGCATTCTGGAAACACCATATATTTT
CASSIPSGHSGNTIYF
>TRBJ1-5|TRBV6-4|-|-
TGTGCCAGCAGTGAAGAGGTCCGTAGCAATCAGCCCCAGCATTTT
CASSEEVRSNQPQHF
>TRBJ2-2|TRBV6-6|-|-
TGTGCCAGCAGTCCGCCCTTTGGACAGTCAGGGTCCGGGGAGCTGTTTTTT
CASSPPFGQSGSGELFF
>TRBJ1-6|TRBV28|-|few
TGTGCCAGCAGGTACGGACAGAATAATTCACCCCTCCACTTT
CASRYGQNNSPLHF